This TCR beta chain was documented in a study of cytomegalovirus exposure and HLA in healthy donors. Germline V gives CDR1 SGHDT, CDR2 YYEEEE. Trimming pared 6 bases from V and 6 bases from J, leaving 22 bases between. There are 15 residues in the CDR3. Sequenced by immunoSEQ multiplex PCR; TCRdb stores in-frame clones only, minus some. The sample includes 130,000 to 150,000 clones, roughly nine tenths of them seen just once. Sequenced input: PBMCs. This chain connects TRBV5-6 to TRBJ2-7, with a weak D call TRBD2 (5 bases). The receptor's source is a woman aged 18 to 35 in good health and CMV-seropositive. The DNA of the CDR3 is TGTGCCAGCACACAAGAGGGTACGGGCCGGCTCGAGCAGTACTTC. Residues: CASTQEGTGRLEQYF.